The rows below give T cell receptor beta chains drawn from one sample of a study of T cell responses to AZD1222 COVID-19 vaccine. Here immunoSEQ multiplex PCR was the method, and the copy in TCRdb shows in-frame clones only, minus some. The sample includes tens of thousands of clones, around nine tenths of them seen just once. Sequences were derived from peripheral blood, sampled on day 0 of MenACWY control vaccination. These receptor sequences come from an adult in good health. The CDR3 runs from the conserved cysteine through the conserved F or W. A D gene is named only where the DNA matches it firmly. The listing skips clone size in some rows; elsewhere it reads once, few, many or a size class.

V gene	clone size	D gene	J gene	CDR3 protein	CDR3 DNA
TRBV4-2	.	TRBD2	TRBJ2-1	CASSQRASGPSYNEQFF	TGTGCCAGCAGCCAACGGGCTAGCGGGCCCTCCTACAATGAGCAGTTCTTC
TRBV6-2/TRBV6-3	.	TRBD2	TRBJ2-1	CASSLTSGGLNEQFF	TGTGCCAGCAGCCTGACTAGCGGGGGATTAAATGAGCAGTTCTTC
TRBV3-1/TRBV3-2	once	.	TRBJ2-7	CASSHSVTYEQYF	TGTGCCAGCAGCCATTCGGTGACCTACGAGCAGTACTTC
TRBV3-1/TRBV3-2	.	.	TRBJ2-1	CASSQGLVQANPWSSYNEQFF	TGTGCCAGCAGCCAAGGACTGGTACAGGCCAACCCTTGGAGCTCCTACAATGAGCAGTTCTTC
TRBV6-5	.	.	TRBJ1-1	CASTPSVLLEAFF	TGTGCCAGCACCCCGTCCGTCCTGCTTGAAGCTTTCTTT
TRBV6-1	.	.	TRBJ2-1	CASSAEAPSSYNEQFF	TGTGCCAGCAGTGCGGAAGCGCCCAGCTCCTACAATGAGCAGTTCTTC
TRBV5-1	.	.	TRBJ1-6	CASSLLSSDTINSPLHF	TGCGCCAGCAGCTTGTTATCCTCCGATACTATAAATTCACCCCTCCACTTT
TRBV4-1	.	.	TRBJ1-1	CASSQGIGEYTEAFF	TGCGCCAGCAGCCAAGGTATAGGGGAGTACACTGAAGCTTTCTTT
TRBV27	.	.	TRBJ1-5	CASSFGGSGQPQHF	TGTGCCAGCAGTTTTGGGGGGTCTGGTCAGCCCCAGCATTTT
TRBV28	.	.	TRBJ1-4	CASSLGPMREKLFF	TGTGCCAGCAGTTTAGGCCCAATGCGGGAAAAACTGTTTTTT
TRBV7-2	.	TRBD2	TRBJ2-2	CASSRTGTSGGLNTGELFF	TGTGCCAGCAGCCGGACGGGAACTAGCGGGGGGCTCAACACCGGGGAGCTGTTTTTT
TRBV6-6	.	.	TRBJ1-5	CASSPRTNSNQPQHF	TGTGCCAGCAGCCCAAGGACTAATAGCAATCAGCCCCAGCATTTT
TRBV11-2	.	.	TRBJ2-2	CASSLDWAELFF	TGTGCCAGCAGCCTGGACTGGGCGGAGCTGTTTTTT
TRBV11-2	.	TRBD2	TRBJ2-2	CASSLGGLAGGTGELFF	TGTGCCAGCAGCTTAGGTGGACTAGCGGGAGGCACCGGGGAGCTGTTTTTT
TRBV3-1/TRBV3-2	.	TRBD2	TRBJ2-3	CASMTAGGDTQYF	TGTGCCAGCATGACAGCGGGAGGGGATACGCAGTATTTT
TRBV4-3	.	TRBD1	TRBJ2-6	CASSQVLGGAGANVLTF	TGCGCCAGCAGCCAAGTCCTAGGGGGCGCTGGGGCCAACGTCCTGACTTTC
TRBV7-9	few	TRBD1	TRBJ1-2	CASSEPGQENYGYTF	TGTGCCAGCAGCGAGCCGGGACAGGAGAACTATGGCTACACCTTC
TRBV27	.	.	TRBJ1-1	CASSLLGGRMNTEAFF	TGTGCCAGCAGTTTATTGGGGGGAAGAATGAACACTGAAGCTTTCTTT
TRBV7-3	.	.	TRBJ1-3	CASSTDGGNTIYF	TGTGCCAGCAGCACCGACGGCGGAAACACCATATATTTT
TRBV7-3	.	.	TRBJ2-7	CASSLKHNYEQYF	TGTGCCAGCAGCTTAAAACACAACTACGAGCAGTACTTC
TRBV3-1/TRBV3-2	.	TRBD1	TRBJ1-5	CASSQGQGGQPQHF	TGTGCCAGCAGCCAAGGACAGGGAGGTCAGCCCCAGCATTTT
TRBV12-3/TRBV12-4	.	.	TRBJ2-3	CAGGGLTPDTQYF	TGTGCCGGGGGGGGGCTAACCCCTGATACGCAGTATTTT
TRBV28	.	TRBD1	TRBJ2-1	CASSDPGQGMEQFF	TGTGCCAGCAGTGACCCCGGACAGGGAATGGAGCAGTTCTTC
TRBV19	.	.	TRBJ1-3	CASSKETGPFSGNTIYF	TGTGCCAGTAGTAAAGAAACAGGGCCCTTCTCTGGAAACACCATATATTTT
TRBV5-1	.	.	TRBJ2-7	CASRLESFLGGQAYEQYF	TGCGCCAGCAGACTTGAGTCGTTTCTCGGGGGCCAGGCCTACGAGCAGTACTTC
TRBV19	.	.	TRBJ1-1	CASRPQGHPNTEAFF	TGTGCCAGTAGGCCACAGGGACACCCTAACACTGAAGCTTTCTTT
TRBV18	.	.	TRBJ1-6	CASSPQKRQPNSPLHF	TGTGCCAGCTCACCACAAAAAAGACAGCCTAATTCACCCCTCCACTTT
TRBV5-5	.	.	TRBJ1-2	CASRYDMGANYGYTF	TGTGCCAGCAGGTACGACATGGGGGCAAACTATGGCTACACCTTC
TRBV5-1	.	.	TRBJ1-3	CASSLGSSGNTIYF	TGCGCCAGCAGCTTGGGCAGCTCTGGAAACACCATATATTTT
TRBV27	.	.	TRBJ2-7	CASTKGFEQYF	TGTGCCAGCACCAAGGGGTTCGAGCAGTACTTC
TRBV4-1	.	.	TRBJ2-1	CASSQVTTRSYNEQFF	TGCGCCAGCAGCCAAGTAACGACTCGATCCTACAATGAGCAGTTCTTC
TRBV28	once	.	TRBJ1-2	CASIFNRFDGVFYGYTF	TGTGCCAGCATATTCAATAGGTTTGATGGGGTGTTCTATGGCTACACCTTC
TRBV14	.	TRBD1	TRBJ1-3	CASSQVTGWPGNTIYF	TGTGCCAGCAGCCAAGTGACAGGGTGGCCTGGAAACACCATATATTTT
TRBV6-5	.	TRBD1	TRBJ1-1	CASSYPGQGREAFF	TGTGCCAGCAGTTACCCCGGACAGGGGAGGGAAGCTTTCTTT
TRBV6-5	once	.	TRBJ1-1	CASRETGNGEAFF	TGTGCCAGCAGGGAGACAGGCAACGGTGAAGCTTTCTTT
TRBV30	once	.	TRBJ1-2	CAWSGGGTGYTF	TGTGCCTGGAGTGGGGGAGGGACCGGCTACACCTTC
TRBV5-5	.	TRBD1	TRBJ2-1	CASLLGQGADNEQFF	TGTGCCAGCCTTCTGGGACAGGGGGCAGACAATGAGCAGTTCTTC
TRBV7-9	.	TRBD1	TRBJ2-5	CASSPGQGDVETQYF	TGTGCCAGCAGTCCAGGACAGGGGGACGTAGAGACCCAGTACTTC
TRBV5-8	.	.	TRBJ2-4	CASSLEVTRNIQYF	TGTGCCAGCAGCTTGGAGGTCACGAGAAACATTCAGTACTTC
TRBV24-1	.	TRBD1	TRBJ2-7	CATSDTGQGNINEQYF	TGTGCCACCAGTGACACAGGACAGGGGAATATCAACGAGCAGTACTTC
TRBV7-9	.	TRBD1	TRBJ2-7	CASSPPPDRGGEQYF	TGTGCCAGCAGCCCGCCGCCGGACAGGGGTGGCGAGCAGTACTTC
TRBV27	once	.	TRBJ1-1	CASRSRGWTEAFF	TGTGCCAGCAGATCAAGGGGGTGGACTGAAGCTTTCTTT
TRBV12-3/TRBV12-4	.	.	TRBJ2-1	CASSFSGEQFF	TGTGCCAGCAGTTTCAGCGGGGAGCAGTTCTTC
TRBV14	.	TRBD2	TRBJ2-7	CASSQGAGVSYEQYF	TGTGCCAGCAGCCAAGGGGCGGGAGTAAGCTACGAGCAGTACTTC
TRBV6-5	.	TRBD1	TRBJ1-5	CASRLQGAGQPQHF	TGTGCCAGCAGGCTCCAGGGGGCGGGTCAGCCCCAGCATTTT
TRBV30	.	.	TRBJ1-3	CAWSSGGSGNTIYF	TGTGCCTGGAGTTCGGGGGGCTCTGGAAACACCATATATTTT
TRBV7-2	.	TRBD1	TRBJ1-5	CASSATSGGNQPQHF	TGTGCCAGCAGCGCGACATCAGGGGGAAATCAGCCCCAGCATTTT